One sample yielded the 18 T cell receptor beta chains listed below, sequenced in a study of blood T cell repertoires in COVID-19 (dated by TCRdb to the early 2020s). Library preparation was by the immunoSEQ multiplex PCR assay. Not all clones reach the TCRdb copy of this immuneACCESS table, which keeps in-frame sequences only. Checked studies attribute under half of the gap to unresolved V genes and leave the rest unexplained. The sample table holds roughly 43,000 clones, of which roughly 88% were seen once. Jointly, the top ten make up 9% to 15% of the sample. The sequenced sample consisted of peripheral blood. The receptors were sampled from a human donor in a cohort sampled during active COVID-19.

The rearrangement uses TRBV3-1 (or the pseudogene TRBV3-2) and TRBJ2-5; D is unclear. This CDR3 is built from 13 residues. Germline lookup yields CDR1 LGHDT and CDR2 YNNKEL (reference sequence). V lost 1 base and J 5 bases, leaving 8 bases between the germline ends. The CDR3 coding sequence is TGTGCCAGCAGCCAAGGGCAGTTGGAGACCCAGTACTTC. This encodes CASSQGQLETQYF.

CDR3 in DNA: TGTGCCAGCTCACCACCCGGGACAGGGGTGAAGACCCAGTACTTC. Translated, it gives CASSPPGTGVKTQYF. This chain uses TRBV18 with TRBJ2-5; 10 bases align to TRBD1. Germline trimming cut 0 bases from V and 6 bases from J; bases unmatched to any gene: 4. Germline V gene data show CDR1 as KGHSH and CDR2 as LQKENI. The CDR3 spans 15 residues.

The chain joins TRBV14 to TRBJ1-5; D unclear. There are 13 residues in the CDR3. The V end lost 0 bases, the J end lost 5 bases, and 5 bases lay between the germline ends. The germline V gene encodes CDR1 SGHDN and CDR2 FVKESK. The CDR3 nucleotides are TGTGCCAGCAGCCAAGACGAGGATCAGCCCCAGCATTTT. This translates into CASSQDEDQPQHF. Together with reference TRBV14 and TRBJ1-5, the CDR3 gives the full variable domain: EAGVTQFPSHSVIEKGQTVTLRCDPISGHDNLYWYRRVMGKEIKFLLHFVKESKQDESGMPNNRFLAERTGGTYSTLKVQPAELEDSGVYFCASSQDEDQPQHFGDGTRLSIL.

The sample holds a few counts of this clone. The chain is built from TRBV25-1 and TRBJ1-6; 8 bases fit TRBD1. Germline V gene data show CDR1 as MGHDK and CDR2 as SYGVNS. The length of the CDR3 is 16 residues. V shed 2 bases, J shed 5 bases, and the junction held 5 bases outside the gene matches. The CDR3 reads CASSETGGKNNSPLHF. The CDR3 coding sequence is TGTGCCAGCAGTGAAACAGGGGGGAAAAATAATTCACCCCTCCACTTT.

The chain links TRBV5-1 to TRBJ2-7; tentative D call: TRBD1 (5 bases). V lost 0 bases and J 1 base, leaving 5 bases between the germline ends. This CDR3 contains 13 residues. Per the germline V gene, CDR1 is SGHRS and CDR2 is YFSETQ. The CDR3 coding sequence is TGCGCCAGCAGCTTGGGACAGTCCTACGAGCAGTACTTC. Translation: CASSLGQSYEQYF.

The V and J genes are TRBV5-1 and TRBJ1-1; D ambiguous. The V gene lost 1 base and the J gene lost 0 bases, with 7 bases spanning the gap. The germline gives CDR1 SGHRS, CDR2 YFSETQ. The CDR3 totals 14 residues. The chain's CDR3 is CASSLSGVNTEAFF. CDR3 nucleotide sequence: TGCGCCAGCAGCTTGAGCGGAGTGAACACTGAAGCTTTCTTT.

V and J are TRBV7-8 and TRBJ2-7, with TRBD1 as a possible D gene (6 bases). V gave up 1 base and J gave up 0 bases, with 16 bases separating them. The CDR3 loop spans 17 amino acids. CDR1 is SGHVS, CDR2 FQNEAQ, per germline. CDR3 in DNA: TGTGCCAGCAGCTTAGGGACAGACTTACTGGGCTCCTACGAGCAGTACTTC. Residues: CASSLGTDLLGSYEQYF.

The chain recombines TRBV5-1 with TRBJ2-1; D is possibly TRBD1 (5 bases). The CDR3 length is 13 residues. Trimming removed 6 bases at V and 2 bases at J, with 9 bases between. Germline V CDR1 and CDR2: SGHRS, YFSETQ. The CDR3: CASKTGPYNEQFF. CDR3 bases: TGCGCCAGCAAAACAGGCCCCTACAATGAGCAGTTCTTC.

V usage is TRBV7-8 and J usage is TRBJ2-5; D perhaps matches TRBD1 (5 bases). The V gene's germline CDR1 is SGHVS and CDR2 FQNEAQ. The CDR3 totals 14 residues. V dropped 2 bases and J dropped 3 bases, with 10 bases sitting between them. CDR3 in DNA: TGTGCCAGCAGCTTATCTTCAGGGAAAGAGACCCAGTACTTC. Protein product: CASSLSSGKETQYF.

This chain joins TRBV7-9 and TRBJ1-4, with a tentative D call TRBD1 (5 bases). CDR1 and CDR2 from the germline V gene are SEHNR and FQNEAQ (reference sequence). The CDR3 has 17 amino acids. Trimming took off 1 base at V and 0 bases at J, with 12 bases between the two ends. The CDR3 here is CASSLGGTPATNEKLFF. CDR3 DNA sequence: TGTGCCAGCAGCTTAGGGGGGACTCCCGCAACTAATGAAAAACTGTTTTTT.

This clone appeared a single time. The chain's CDR3 is CASSRDRDFGYTF. The CDR3 region has the DNA TGTGCCAGCAGCAGGGACAGGGACTTTGGCTACACCTTC. The chain couples TRBV5-4 to TRBJ1-2; the match to TRBD1 covers 9 bases. This CDR3 spans 13 amino acids. J lost 7 bases, V lost 4 bases, and 5 bases had no gene match. CDR1 and CDR2 from the germline V gene are SGHNT and YYREEE (reference sequence).

The chain has TRBV7-2 and TRBJ2-1, with D perhaps matching TRBD2 (6 bases). CDR3 length equals 14 residues. The ends were cut back, 5 bases at V and 4 bases at J, with 12 bases in the middle. Germline CDR1 SGHTA, CDR2 FQGNSA. CDR3: CASSLGTLYNEQFF. The CDR3 region has the DNA TGTGCCAGCAGCCTAGGGACTTTATACAATGAGCAGTTCTTC.

This chain uses TRBV20-1 with TRBJ1-1; 7 nucleotides agree with TRBD1. The CDR3 loop spans 14 amino acids. The germline V gene encodes CDR1 DFQATT and CDR2 SNEGSKA (reference sequence). This CDR3 is CRASTGATNTEAFF. As DNA, the CDR3 is TGCAGGGCAAGTACAGGGGCTACGAACACTGAAGCTTTCTTT.

The CDR3 sequence is CASSEAGTGWGAFF. DNA of the CDR3: TGTGCCAGCAGTGAAGCCGGAACAGGGTGGGGAGCTTTCTTT. The chain joins TRBV6-1 to TRBJ1-1, with a possible D match to TRBD1 (6 bases). The germline V gene encodes CDR1 MNHNS and CDR2 SASEGT. Trimming removed 0 bases from V and 10 bases from J, with 15 bases in between. This CDR3 has 14 residues.

The chain uses TRBV5-1 and TRBJ2-1; 9 positions agree with TRBD2. Per germline, CDR1 SGHRS and CDR2 YFSETQ. The CDR3 loop spans 15 amino acids. V lost 0 bases to trimming and J lost 7 bases; unmatched junction nucleotides: 5. The CDR3 sequence is CASSLVPSGVNEQFF. The CDR3 DNA follows: TGCGCCAGCAGCTTGGTTCCTAGCGGGGTAAATGAGCAGTTCTTC.

This chain uses TRBV2 with TRBJ2-7, with D possibly matching TRBD1 (5 bases). Germline loops: CDR1 SNHLY, CDR2 FYNNEI. V lost 9 bases and J lost 0, with 9 bases in between. CDR3 length: 12 residues. This CDR3 reads CASAGYSYEQYF. CDR3 DNA: TGTGCCAGTGCAGGGTACTCCTACGAGCAGTACTTC.

This clone was detected only once. This chain uses TRBV12-5 with TRBJ2-7; TRBD2 aligns across 7 bases. The CDR3 contains 16 residues. From germline, CDR1 is LGHNT and CDR2 FRNRAP. V shed 6 bases and J 3 bases; nucleotides not matched to a gene: 14. CDR3 nucleotide sequence: TGTGCTAGTGGCTCGATCGGGACTAATTTGGGCTACGAGCAGTACTTC. Amino acids: CASGSIGTNLGYEQYF.

V is TRBV4-1 and J is TRBJ2-3; D gene uncertain. CDR1 MGHRA and CDR2 YSYEKL come from the germline V gene. V gave up 3 bases and J gave up 0 bases, with 10 bases separating them. The CDR3 sequence is 15 residues long. The CDR3 DNA sequence: TGCGCCAGCAGCCAGAGTACCTCTAGCACAGATACGCAGTATTTT. Translation: CASSQSTSSTDTQYF.